This T cell receptor (beta chain) was recorded in a study of T-cell reconstitution after alpha-beta-depleted transplantation in children (dated by TCRdb to between 2015 and 2016). Describing the broader study: Using TCR repertoire profiling, the study quantitatively followed how T-cell immune reconstitution unfolded in children after TCRalphabeta/CD19-depleted allogeneic hematopoietic cell transplantation.

Receptor amplification or capture employed PCR. Sequencing was carried out with an Illumina HiSeq 2500. TCR library preparation used molecular barcoding, with unique molecular identifiers applied to normalize quantification of the TCRbeta repertoire. TCRdb's own reprocessing of the public reads used fastp at Q25 and MiXCR and kept productive beta chains. Duplicate CDR3 protein sequences are folded into a single record with the most common DNA and genes. This sample comprises 260,000 or so distinct CDR3 sequences, around 12% of them detected only once. Approximately 2.9% of the sample comes from the top ten. This clonotype was found many times. This receptor's antigen is unknown. No base qualities exist here, and no much larger clone lies one base off it. CDR1 KGHSH and CDR2 LQKENI are derived from the germline V gene. Its CDR3 holds 17 amino acids, cysteine through phenylalanine. The read is trimmed to its CDR3 DNA, 51 bases read in frame from base 1. The germline V end is reduced by 2 bases and the J end by 6 bases; junction bases left unmatched: 12.

The specimen comprised PBMCs from the stem cell graft donor, sampled from the stem cell graft. The TCR originated in a human donor who donated a stem cell graft to a child with acute lymphoblastic leukemia. The rearrangement joined TRBV18 to TRBJ1-5, and 8 junctional nucleotides match TRBD1. The CDR3 protein: CASSPTRGQGTGQPQHF. The nucleotide sequence reads as follows: TGTGCCAGCTCACCAACGAGAGGACAGGGAACGGGTCAGCCCCAGCATTTT.